This entry lists 22 T cell receptor beta chains sequenced from one sample in a study of identical twins. TCRdb called the 5' RACE reads again in MiXCR, with one record for every CDR3 protein. This sample has a few hundred thousand distinct CDR3 sequences, with 13% to 15% found just once. This sample also belongs to another study, concerning yellow fever vaccine responses in identical twins.

The sample comprised CD4+ T cells sorted from blood. The receptors come from a woman aged 18-29 years in good health.

V gene TRBV2 combines with J gene TRBJ2-6; 8 bases are shared with TRBD1. Germline V lookup: CDR1 SNHLY, CDR2 FYNNEI. Unmatched junction bases numbered 5, after V lost 4 bases and J lost 3 bases. The CDR3 contains 16 residues. Written as DNA, the CDR3 is TGTGCCAGCAGTGGGCAGGGGGCCTTTGGGGCCAACGTCCTGACTTTC. Protein product: CASSGQGAFGANVLTF.

The chain combines TRBV25-1 with TRBJ1-1, with TRBD1 matching over 9 bases. The CDR3 sequence is 15 residues long. CDR1 and CDR2 (germline): MGHDK, SYGVNS. V shed 5 bases and J 11 bases; nucleotides not matched to a gene: 15. For the CDR3, the DNA is TGTGCCAGCAGTCCGGGGACAGGGCCTAAGGGGGCCGCTTTCTTT. Translated, it gives CASSPGTGPKGAAFF.

The rearrangement uses TRBV24-1 and TRBJ2-5, with 11 bases identical to TRBD2. The J segment lost 4 bases and the V segment lost 5 bases, leaving 5 bases of the junction unmatched. The CDR3 runs to 15 residues. Per the germline V gene, CDR1 is KGHDR and CDR2 is SFDVKD. This CDR3 reads CATSVSSGGSETQYF. CDR3 sequence (DNA): TGTGCCACCAGTGTTTCTAGCGGGGGGTCAGAGACCCAGTACTTC.

The chain carries TRBV4-1 and TRBJ2-3; D is possibly TRBD1 (6 bases). V was clipped by 2 bases and J by 4 bases, with 16 bases between them. Germline CDR1 reads MGHRA; CDR2 reads YSYEKL. The CDR3 sequence is 16 residues long. The CDR3 bases are TGCGCCAGCAGCCAACCGACAGGATCCATCCCAGATACGCAGTATTTT. This sequence encodes CASSQPTGSIPDTQYF.

This clonotype has ten or more counts. In DNA, the CDR3 is TGTGCCAGCAGTTTTGGGTATCGGCAGCCCCAGCATTTT. Protein: CASSFGYRQPQHF. V gene TRBV12-3 or TRBV12-4 combines with J gene TRBJ1-5; D gene uncertain. This CDR3 has 13 residues. Trimming stripped 3 bases from V and 7 bases from J, with 10 bases between.

This chain joins TRBV20-1 and TRBJ2-1; 9 nucleotides agree with TRBD1. The junction had 6 bases not matched to a gene; V was cut back by 6 bases and J by 3 bases. The germline V gene encodes CDR1 DFQATT and CDR2 SNEGSKA (reference sequence). This CDR3 has 14 amino acids. The CDR3 DNA reads as TGCAGTGCAGCCCGGGACAGGGTCTACAATGAGCAGTTCTTC. It is translated as CSAARDRVYNEQFF.

The chain has TRBV12-3 or TRBV12-4 and TRBJ2-7; 13 bases match TRBD2. This CDR3 has 16 amino acids. Unmatched junction bases numbered 6, after V lost 0 bases and J lost 7 bases. The CDR3 DNA is TGTGCCAGCAGTTTAGCAATTGGACTAGCGGGAGTAGAGCAGTACTTC. This sequence encodes CASSLAIGLAGVEQYF.

V is TRBV20-1 and J is TRBJ2-7; 7 bases match TRBD2. V shed 3 bases and J 2 bases; nucleotides not matched to a gene: 4. This CDR3 region has 13 residues. Germline CDR1 reads DFQATT; CDR2 reads SNEGSKA (reference sequence). The DNA of the CDR3 is TGCAGTGCTAGGGGCCTAGCGGCCTACGAGCAGTACGTC. This gives the protein CSARGLAAYEQYV.

The chain employs TRBV9 and TRBJ1-2; 9 bases are a match to TRBD1. The J segment lost 2 bases and the V segment lost 3 bases, leaving 8 bases of the junction unmatched. The CDR3 length is 16 residues. Germline CDR1 is SGDLS and CDR2 is YYNGEE. CDR3 sequence: CASSDGTGLSNYGYTF. CDR3 sequence (DNA): TGTGCCAGCAGCGATGGGACAGGGCTTTCGAACTATGGCTACACCTTC.

The chain uses TRBV4-1 and TRBJ2-7, with 10 bases lining up with TRBD2. With 3 bases clipped from V and 5 bases from J, the junction kept 7 bases outside the gene matches. This CDR3 region has 15 residues. Germline CDR1 MGHRA, CDR2 YSYEKL. The CDR3 sequence: CASSQGLARRDEQYF. The CDR3 DNA follows: TGCGCCAGCAGCCAGGGACTAGCGAGAAGGGACGAGCAGTACTTC.

The chain links TRBV2 to TRBJ2-1; tentatively, D is TRBD2 (5 bases). V lost 3 bases, J lost 4 bases, and 10 bases lay in between. The germline V gene has CDR1 SNHLY and CDR2 FYNNEI. The CDR3 totals 14 residues. CDR3 sequence reads: CASSESRTYNEQFF. DNA of the CDR3: TGTGCCAGCAGTGAGAGCAGGACTTACAATGAGCAGTTCTTC.

This clonotype was seen a handful of times. The chain uses TRBV2 and TRBJ2-1; 11 bases are a match to TRBD2. V shed 5 bases, J shed 9 bases, and the junction held 6 bases outside the gene matches. Germline assignment: CDR1 SNHLY and CDR2 FYNNEI. This CDR3 spans 14 amino acids. CDR3 bases: TGTGCCAGCAGTCTTAGCGGGGGGGGCGGTGAGCAGTTCTTC. Translation: CASSLSGGGGEQFF.

In this sample, this clonotype turned up a few times. The CDR3 sequence is CASSRGLSGGAGSYEQFF. CDR3 bases: TGTGCCAGCAGCCGGGGCCTTAGCGGGGGGGCCGGCTCATACGAGCAGTTCTTC. The J gene is TRBJ2-1, the V gene TRBV11-2; 11 bases fit TRBD2. The CDR3 has 18 residues. Germline V gene sequence: CDR1 SGHAT, CDR2 FQNNGV. The trim removed 5 bases at V and 10 bases at J, leaving 19 bases unmatched.

The chain joins TRBV29-1 to TRBJ2-1; D is perhaps TRBD1 or TRBD2 (5 bases each). The V and J ends lost 7 bases and 0 bases respectively, with 16 bases between them. CDR3 size: 15 residues. The germline gives CDR1 SQVTM, CDR2 ANQGSEA. Here the CDR3 reads CSAEGRASSYNEQFF. The CDR3 DNA is TGCAGCGCCGAGGGGCGGGCGAGCTCCTACAATGAGCAGTTCTTC.

The chain carries TRBV12-3 or TRBV12-4 and TRBJ1-1; 7 bases are shared with TRBD1. The CDR3 sequence is 13 residues long. Unmatched junction bases numbered 12, after V lost 7 bases and J lost 10 bases. CDR3 sequence: CASTGDSGRGAFF. The CDR3 DNA reads TGTGCCAGCACCGGGGACAGTGGGCGAGGAGCTTTCTTT.

V and J are TRBV4-2 and TRBJ1-3; no clear D gene. Per the germline V gene, CDR1 is LGHNA and CDR2 is YNFKEQ. The CDR3 has 15 residues. Between the trimmed V and J ends, which lost 1 base and 4 bases, there was a span of 11 bases. The chain's CDR3 is CASSQVWVSGNTIYF. The CDR3 DNA reads as TGTGCCAGCAGCCAAGTTTGGGTCTCGGGAAACACCATATATTTT.

This clonotype came up a few times. The rearrangement links TRBV6-1 to TRBJ1-6; D possibly corresponds to TRBD1 (5 bases). The length of the CDR3 is 15 residues. With 7 bases removed from V and 9 bases from J, the gap between germline ends came to 19 bases. CDR1 is MNHNS and CDR2 is SASEGT in the germline V gene. CDR3 nucleotides: TGTGCCAGCACCGTGGTCAGGGTAGGAGGTTCACCCCTCCACTTT. Protein product: CASTVVRVGGSPLHF.

A remark on this clonotype: A much larger clone lies a single base off, so this may be a read error. The chain has TRBV13 and TRBJ2-2; 14 bases fit TRBD2. CDR3 length: 17 amino acids. The germline V gene has CDR1 PRHDT and CDR2 FYEKMQ (reference sequence). The CDR3 reads CTSSFQGLAGVVGELFF. The DNA of the CDR3 is TGTACCAGCAGCTTCCAGGGACTAGCGGGAGTAGTCGGGGAGCTGTTTTTT.

V gene TRBV20-1 combines with J gene TRBJ2-3; the D is unclear. From germline, CDR1 is DFQATT and CDR2 SNEGSKA (reference sequence). The CDR3 covers 13 residues. V lost 4 bases, J lost 0 bases, and 8 bases lay in between. Here the CDR3 reads CSAISTSTDTQYF. CDR3 DNA: TGCAGTGCTATCTCTACTAGCACAGATACGCAGTATTTT.

J is TRBJ2-2 and V is TRBV5-1; TRBD2 matches at 8 bases. Germline assignment: CDR1 SGHRS and CDR2 YFSETQ. The CDR3 has 15 amino acids. V trimming: 1 base; J trimming: 4 bases; junction bases outside the gene matches: 3. In DNA, the CDR3 is TGCGCCAGCAGCTTGACTAGCGGCGCCACCGGGGAGCTGTTTTTT. Its translation is CASSLTSGATGELFF.

This clonotype came up a few times. The DNA is left out, because the CDR3 cannot be placed on it with certainty; the CDR3 is given as TCRdb lists it. The chain uses TRBV21-1 and TRBJ2-1; the table calls TRBD1, which could not be checked here. TRBV21-1 represents a pseudogene. The CDR3 sequence runs 21 residues, both termini included. CDR3 sequence: CASSKWVGTGNINISYNEQFF.

This clonotype showed up just a few times. The V and J genes are TRBV3-1 and TRBJ2-1; D not resolved. CDR1 is LGHDT, CDR2 YNNKEL, per germline (reference sequence). V dropped 4 bases and J dropped 5 bases, with 6 bases sitting between them. The CDR3 has 12 amino acids. The CDR3 spells CASSRVNNEQFF. Written as DNA, the CDR3 is TGTGCCAGCAGCCGGGTAAACAATGAGCAGTTCTTC.